This T cell receptor (beta chain) was sequenced in a study of PD-1 blockade in classical Hodgkin lymphoma. Study-wide points: Excluded were patients who started nivolumab under 1 year after ASCT, a group that had lower diversity. The drivers behind the repertoire differences, possibly disease activity or prior therapy, remain undefined. A significant rise in TCR diversity was seen by C4D1 for CD4+ cells but not for CD8+ cells. Complete responders had baseline diversity similar to newly diagnosed patients.

Trimming took 4 bases from V and 7 from J; bases not matched to a gene: 10. This CDR3 contains 14 residues. The germline V gene encodes CDR1 GTSNPN and CDR2 SVGIG (reference sequence). TCRdb's copy holds only in-frame clones and misses some; the assay was immunoSEQ multiplex PCR. This sample has tens of thousands of clones; roughly nine tenths occur once, and the top ten carry 15%. Each patient's relapse followed autologous stem cell transplantation, and brentuximab vedotin exposure varied. Comments on this clone: Its cognate antigen is unknown.

The sample in question was peripheral blood mononuclear cells (PBMCs), obtained at baseline. The clonotype originates from a human donor with classical Hodgkin lymphoma. This rearrangement joins TRBV30 to TRBJ1-1, with TRBD1 matching 9 bases. The CDR3: CAWIRQGGTYEAFF. The CDR3 DNA reads TGTGCCTGGATCCGACAGGGGGGGACCTATGAAGCTTTCTTT.